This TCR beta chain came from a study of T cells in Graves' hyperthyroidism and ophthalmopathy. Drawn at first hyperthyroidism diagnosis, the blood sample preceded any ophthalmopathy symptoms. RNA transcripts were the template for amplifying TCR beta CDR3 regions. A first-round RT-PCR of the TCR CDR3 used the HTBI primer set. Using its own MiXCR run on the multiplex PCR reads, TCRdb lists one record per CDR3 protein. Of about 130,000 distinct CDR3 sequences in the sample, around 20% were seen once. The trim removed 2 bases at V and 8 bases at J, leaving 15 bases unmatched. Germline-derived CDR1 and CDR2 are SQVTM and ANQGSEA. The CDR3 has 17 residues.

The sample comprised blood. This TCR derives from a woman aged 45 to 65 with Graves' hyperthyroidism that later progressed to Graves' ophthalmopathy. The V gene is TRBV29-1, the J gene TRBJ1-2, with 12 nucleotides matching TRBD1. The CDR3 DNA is TGCAGCGTTGAAACCCGGGACAGGGGGCTCCATTCCGCGGGCTACACCTTC. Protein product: CSVETRDRGLHSAGYTF. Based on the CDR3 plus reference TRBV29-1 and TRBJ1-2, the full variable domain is SAVISQKPSRDICQRGTSLTIQCQVDSQVTMMFWYRQQPGQSLTLIATANQGSEATYESGFVIDKFPISRPNLTFSTLTVSNMSPEDSSIYLCSVETRDRGLHSAGYTFGSGTRLTVV.